These 19 T cell receptor beta chains were sequenced from one sample in a study of cytomegalovirus exposure and HLA in healthy donors. In the PCR, 60 Vbeta and 13 Jbeta primers were used. TCRdb's table, derived via immunoSEQ multiplex PCR, lists solely in-frame clones and lacks some. The sample lists 150,000 to 200,000 clones, about four fifths occurring once. Sequences were obtained from PBMCs. These receptors all come from a woman between 45 and 60 years old in good health and CMV-seronegative.

V gene TRBV13 combines with J gene TRBJ2-1; 9 positions agree with TRBD1. CDR3 size: 15 residues. V dropped 5 bases and J dropped 3; count of bases not matched to a gene: 5. Germline-derived CDR1 and CDR2 are PRHDT and FYEKMQ (reference sequence). The CDR3 loop is CASSLRDRVYNEQFF. DNA for the CDR3: TGTGCCAGCAGCCTCCGGGACAGGGTCTACAATGAGCAGTTCTTC.

The V and J genes are TRBV4-2 and TRBJ1-4; 9 bases agree with TRBD1. CDR3 length: 14 amino acids. CDR1 and CDR2 (germline): LGHNA, YNFKEQ. The J segment lost 7 bases and the V segment lost 4 bases, leaving 4 bases of the junction unmatched. In DNA form, the CDR3 reads TGTGCCAGCAGCCGAACAGGGGGCTTTGAAAAACTGTTTTTT. It is translated as CASSRTGGFEKLFF.

The chain joins TRBV29-1 to TRBJ2-4, with D maybe TRBD1 (5 bases). The CDR3 runs 15 residues. Germline-derived CDR1 and CDR2 are SQVTM and ANQGSEA. The ends were cut back, 2 bases at V and 6 bases at J, with 17 bases in the middle. The CDR3 spells CSVELRARPRNIQYF. For the CDR3, the DNA is TGCAGCGTTGAACTCAGGGCAAGGCCAAGAAACATTCAGTACTTC.

V gene TRBV5-4 combines with J gene TRBJ2-7; possibly TRBD2 for D (6 bases). Per the germline V gene, CDR1 is SGHNT and CDR2 is YYREEE (reference sequence). The CDR3 is 15 amino acids. V lost 4 bases and J 7 bases, leaving 21 bases between the germline ends. CDR3 DNA sequence: TGTGCCAGCAGCCCTATCCCCGGCCAGGGAGGTGAGCAGTACTTC. It encodes CASSPIPGQGGEQYF.

This rearrangement joins TRBV29-1 to TRBJ2-1; 7 bases are shared with TRBD1. CDR1 and CDR2 from the germline V gene are SQVTM and ANQGSEA. The CDR3 has 12 amino acids. Unmatched junction bases numbered 3, after V lost 4 bases and J lost 6 bases. CDR3 residues: CSVGGQTNEQFF. The CDR3 region has the DNA TGCAGCGTTGGGGGACAGACCAATGAGCAGTTCTTC.

The rearrangement links TRBV7-2 to TRBJ1-5; 7 positions match TRBD1. CDR1 SGHTA and CDR2 FQGNSA come from the germline V gene. V gave up 3 bases and J gave up 1 base; unmatched junction bases: 6. This CDR3 region has 16 residues. CDR3 coding DNA: TGTGCCAGCAGCTTTGGAGGACAGGTGAGCAATCAGCCCCAGCATTTT. Translated, it gives CASSFGGQVSNQPQHF.

The chain joins TRBV7-2 to TRBJ2-7, with 13 bases matching TRBD2. This CDR3 is built from 15 residues. Germline trimming cut 5 bases from V and 5 bases from J; bases unmatched to any gene: 6. Germline V gives CDR1 SGHTA, CDR2 FQGNSA. This CDR3 reads CASSIGLAGVNEQYF. The CDR3 DNA sequence: TGTGCCAGCAGCATTGGACTAGCGGGAGTTAACGAGCAGTACTTC.

This chain links TRBV11-3 with TRBJ1-3, with D hard to call. CDR1 and CDR2 from the germline V gene are SGHNT and YENEEA. CDR3 length equals 15 residues. The V end was cut by 5 bases, the J end by 5 bases, with 16 bases between. CDR3 amino acids: CASSPGLSERNTIYF. The DNA for the CDR3 is TGTGCCAGCAGCCCTGGACTGTCAGAAAGAAACACCATATATTTT.

The gene calls are TRBV25-1 and TRBJ2-7; the D gene is possibly TRBD2 (6 bases). CDR1 and CDR2 from the germline V gene are MGHDK and SYGVNS. V was shortened by 4 bases and J by 6 bases, with 10 bases between the two germline ends. This CDR3 contains 12 residues. CDR3: CASSVTGGEQYF. Here the CDR3 DNA reads TGTGCCAGCAGTGTTACCGGGGGCGAGCAGTACTTC.

The CDR3 region is CASTQGYEQFF. The DNA of the CDR3 is TGTGCCAGTACCCAGGGATATGAGCAGTTCTTC. This rearrangement joins TRBV19 to TRBJ2-1; weak D call: TRBD1 (5 bases). V lost 7 bases and J lost 8, with 9 bases in between. This CDR3 region has 11 residues. The germline CDR1 and CDR2 sequences are LNHDA and SQIVND (reference sequence).

The gene calls are TRBV19 and TRBJ2-1; D unresolved. In germline, CDR1 is LNHDA, CDR2 SQIVND (reference sequence). V lost 2 bases to trimming and J lost 3 bases, with 8 bases between them. The CDR3 runs 14 residues. DNA of the CDR3: TGTGCCAGTAGTATATATGACTTCTACAATGAGCAGTTCTTC. Translating gives CASSIYDFYNEQFF. Complete variable domain (other parts from reference TRBV19 and TRBJ2-1): DGGITQSPKYLFRKEGQNVTLSCEQNLNHDAMYWYRQDPGQGLRLIYYSQIVNDFQKGDIAEGYSVSREKKESFPLTVTSAQKNPTAFYLCASSIYDFYNEQFFGPGTRLTVL.

The gene calls are TRBV7-9 and TRBJ2-6; the D is unclear. Germline loops: CDR1 SEHNR, CDR2 FQNEAQ (reference sequence). Trimming cost V 5 bases and J 2 bases, with 10 bases left between them. The CDR3 is made up of 15 amino acids. CDR3 nucleotides: TGTGCCAGCAGCCCCACTGAGGCTGGGGCCAACGTCCTGACTTTC. Amino acid sequence: CASSPTEAGANVLTF.

This chain connects TRBV27 to TRBJ2-5, with a possible D match to TRBD1 (8 bases). Per the germline V gene, CDR1 is MNHEY and CDR2 is SMNVEV (reference sequence). CDR3 length: 15 amino acids. Trimming left V 6 bases short and J 3 bases short, with 17 bases between. This CDR3 reads CASRPRTGREETQYF. In nucleotides, the CDR3 is TGTGCCAGCAGACCTCGGACAGGGAGGGAAGAGACCCAGTACTTC.

CDR3 protein: CASSPTGGHNEQFF. Written as DNA, the CDR3 is TGTGCCAGCAGTCCGACGGGGGGACACAATGAGCAGTTCTTC. The chain employs TRBV28 and TRBJ2-1; 7 bases fit TRBD2. The CDR3 extends over 14 amino acids. Germline V gene data show CDR1 as MDHEN and CDR2 as SYDVKM. J lost 5 bases, V lost 5 bases, and 6 bases had no gene match. Drawing the rest from reference TRBV28 and TRBJ2-1, the complete variable domain is DVKVTQSSRYLVKRTGEKVFLECVQDMDHENMFWYRQDPGLGLRLIYFSYDVKMKEKGDIPEGYSVSREKKERFSLILESASTNQTSMYLCASSPTGGHNEQFFGPGTRLTVL.

This chain joins TRBV19 and TRBJ2-5; 9 bases are a match to TRBD1. TRBJ2-7 matches the DNA end more closely, so the J call is doubtful. CDR3 length: 14 residues. Germline V gene lookup returns CDR1 LNHDA and CDR2 SQIVND (reference sequence). The CDR3 here is CASSIGTGDYEQYF. As DNA, the CDR3 is TGTGCCAGTAGTATAGGGACAGGGGACTACGAGCAGTACTTC.

To note about this clone: The DNA is omitted, as the CDR3 cannot be located on it reliably, and the CDR3 follows TCRdb's listing. V and J are TRBV6-1 and TRBJ1-4. From germline, CDR1 is MNHNS and CDR2 SASEGT. From its first to its last residue, the CDR3 has 15 amino acids. CDR3 sequence reads: CASSSSEGSGEKLFF.

The J gene is TRBJ2-7, the V gene TRBV7-2; 10 bases map to TRBD2. The CDR3 has 14 amino acids. Trimming took 2 bases from V and 6 from J; bases not matched to a gene: 4. The germline gives CDR1 SGHTA, CDR2 FQGNSA. The CDR3 loop is CASSLSGRATEQYF. The CDR3 nucleotides are TGTGCCAGCAGCTTAAGCGGGAGGGCCACCGAGCAGTACTTC.

This clone was counted a few times. The rearrangement joins TRBV11-2 to TRBJ2-7; a weak D match, TRBD1 (6 bases). CDR1 is SGHAT and CDR2 is FQNNGV in the germline V gene. The V end lost 4 bases, the J end lost 3 bases, and 13 bases lay between the germline ends. This CDR3 comprises 14 residues. The CDR3 reads CASSSDYRDYEQYF. The CDR3, as DNA: TGTGCCAGCAGCTCCGACTACAGGGACTACGAGCAGTACTTC.

V is TRBV6-4 and J is TRBJ2-1; 11 nucleotides align to TRBD2. CDR1 is MRHNA, CDR2 SNTAGT, per germline. The CDR3 contains 14 residues. With 1 base clipped from V and 10 bases from J, the junction kept 3 bases outside the gene matches. CDR3: CASSDLGTSGEQFF. CDR3 DNA: TGTGCCAGCAGTGACTTGGGGACTAGCGGAGAGCAGTTCTTC.